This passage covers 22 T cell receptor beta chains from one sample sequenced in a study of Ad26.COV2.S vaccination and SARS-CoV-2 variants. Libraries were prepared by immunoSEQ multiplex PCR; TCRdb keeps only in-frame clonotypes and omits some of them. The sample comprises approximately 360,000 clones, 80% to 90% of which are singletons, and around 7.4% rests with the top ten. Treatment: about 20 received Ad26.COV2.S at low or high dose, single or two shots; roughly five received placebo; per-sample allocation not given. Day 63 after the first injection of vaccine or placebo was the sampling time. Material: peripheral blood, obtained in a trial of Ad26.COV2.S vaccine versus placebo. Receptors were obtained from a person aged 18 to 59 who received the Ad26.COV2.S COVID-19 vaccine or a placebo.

The CDR3 protein is CASSLGGSFNTEAFF. The DNA of the CDR3 is TGTGCCAGCAGCTTAGGAGGGTCGTTTAACACTGAAGCTTTCTTT. This chain uses TRBV11-3 with TRBJ1-1; the D is unclear. V gave up 1 base and J gave up 2 bases, with 11 bases separating them. Germline V gene data show CDR1 as SGHNT and CDR2 as YENEEA. This CDR3 comprises 15 residues.

CDR3 bases: TGTGCCACCAGCAAAAACAACTATGGCTACACCTTC. Translating gives CATSKNNYGYTF. The chain is built from TRBV24-1 and TRBJ1-2; D is unclear. This CDR3 has 12 amino acids. V was cut by 7 bases and J by 2 bases, with 7 bases left in between. Germline loops: CDR1 KGHDR, CDR2 SFDVKD.

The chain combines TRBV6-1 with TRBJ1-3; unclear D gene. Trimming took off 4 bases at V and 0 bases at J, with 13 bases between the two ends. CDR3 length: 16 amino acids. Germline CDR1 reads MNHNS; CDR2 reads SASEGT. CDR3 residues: CASSVRTIPSGNTIYF. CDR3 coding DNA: TGTGCCAGCAGTGTACGTACCATCCCCTCTGGAAACACCATATATTTT.

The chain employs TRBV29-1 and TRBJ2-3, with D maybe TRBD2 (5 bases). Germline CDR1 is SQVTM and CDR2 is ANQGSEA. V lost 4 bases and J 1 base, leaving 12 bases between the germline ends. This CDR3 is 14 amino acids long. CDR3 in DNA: TGCAGCGTTGCGGGCGGGCGGGGCACAGATACGCAGTATTTT. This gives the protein CSVAGGRGTDTQYF.

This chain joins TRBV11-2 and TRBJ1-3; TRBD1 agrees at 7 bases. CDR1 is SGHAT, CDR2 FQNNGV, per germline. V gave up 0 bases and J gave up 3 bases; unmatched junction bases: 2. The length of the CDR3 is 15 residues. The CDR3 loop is CASSLDHRGGNTIYF. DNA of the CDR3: TGTGCCAGCAGCTTAGATCACAGGGGTGGAAACACCATATATTTT.

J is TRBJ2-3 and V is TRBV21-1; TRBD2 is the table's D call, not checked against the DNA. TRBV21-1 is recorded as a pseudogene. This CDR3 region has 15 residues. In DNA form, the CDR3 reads TGTGCCAGCAGCAAGGGAGCTAGCGGGAGCGATACGCAGTATTTT. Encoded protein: CASSKGASGSDTQYF.

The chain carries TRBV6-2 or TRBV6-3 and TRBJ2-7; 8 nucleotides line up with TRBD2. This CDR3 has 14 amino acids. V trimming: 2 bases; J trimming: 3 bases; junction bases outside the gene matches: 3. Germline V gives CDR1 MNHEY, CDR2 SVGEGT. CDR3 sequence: CASSYGLANYEQYF. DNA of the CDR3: TGTGCCAGCAGTTACGGACTAGCCAACTACGAGCAGTACTTC.

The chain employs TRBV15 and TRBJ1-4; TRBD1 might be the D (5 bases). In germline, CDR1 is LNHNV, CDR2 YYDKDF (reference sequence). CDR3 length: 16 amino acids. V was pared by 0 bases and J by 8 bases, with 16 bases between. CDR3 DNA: TGTGCCACCAGCAGAGATCGGGGAGGGGCACGGGAAAAACTGTTTTTT. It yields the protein CATSRDRGGAREKLFF.

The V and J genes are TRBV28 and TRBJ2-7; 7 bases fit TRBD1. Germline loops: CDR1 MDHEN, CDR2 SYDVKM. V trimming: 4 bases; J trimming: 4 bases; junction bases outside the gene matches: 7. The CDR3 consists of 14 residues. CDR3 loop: CASSYNDRAYEQYF. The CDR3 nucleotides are TGTGCCAGCAGTTACAATGACAGGGCATACGAGCAGTACTTC.

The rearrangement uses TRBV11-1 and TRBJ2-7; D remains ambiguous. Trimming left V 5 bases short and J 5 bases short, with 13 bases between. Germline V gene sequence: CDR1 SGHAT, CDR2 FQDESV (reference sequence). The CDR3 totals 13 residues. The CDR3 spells CASSGTKNHEQYF. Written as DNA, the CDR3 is TGTGCCAGCAGCGGCACTAAAAACCACGAGCAGTACTTC. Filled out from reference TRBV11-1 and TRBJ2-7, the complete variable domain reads EAEVAQSPRYKITEKSQAVAFWCDPISGHATLYWYRQILGQGPELLVQFQDESVVDDSQLPKDRFSAERLKGVDSTLKIQPAELGDSAMYLCASSGTKNHEQYFGPGTRLTVT.

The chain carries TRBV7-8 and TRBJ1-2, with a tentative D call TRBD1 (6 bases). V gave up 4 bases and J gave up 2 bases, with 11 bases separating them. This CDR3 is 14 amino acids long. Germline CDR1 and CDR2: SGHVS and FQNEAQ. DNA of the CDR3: TGTGCCAGCAGCTCCTCCGACAGGAACTATGGCTACACCTTC. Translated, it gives CASSSSDRNYGYTF.

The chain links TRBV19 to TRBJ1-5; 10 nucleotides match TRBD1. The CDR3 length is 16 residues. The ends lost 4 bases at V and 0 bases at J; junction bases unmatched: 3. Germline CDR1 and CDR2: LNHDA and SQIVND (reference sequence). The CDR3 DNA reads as TGTGCCAGTAGTACCGGACAGGGGGATAGCAATCAGCCCCAGCATTTT. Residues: CASSTGQGDSNQPQHF.

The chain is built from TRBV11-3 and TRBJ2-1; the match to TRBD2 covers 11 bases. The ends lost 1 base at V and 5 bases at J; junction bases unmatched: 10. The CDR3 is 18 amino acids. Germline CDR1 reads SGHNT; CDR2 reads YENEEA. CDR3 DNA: TGTGCCAGCAGCTTAGGTGAGGCTAGCGGGAGGTTCGACAATGAGCAGTTCTTC. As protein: CASSLGEASGRFDNEQFF.

Written as DNA, the CDR3 is TGTGCCAGCAGCTTCCCGCAAGAGCCCCAGCATTTT. This encodes CASSFPQEPQHF. The chain links TRBV7-2 to TRBJ1-5; D is unclear. Germline V gives CDR1 SGHTA, CDR2 FQGNSA. This CDR3 region has 12 residues. V lost 3 bases and J 8 bases, leaving 8 bases between the germline ends.

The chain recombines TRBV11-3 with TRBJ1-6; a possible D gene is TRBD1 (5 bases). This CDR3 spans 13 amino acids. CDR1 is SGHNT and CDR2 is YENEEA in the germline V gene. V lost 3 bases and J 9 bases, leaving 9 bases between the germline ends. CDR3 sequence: CASSFGGSSPLHF. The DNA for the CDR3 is TGTGCCAGCAGCTTCGGGGGGTCTTCACCCCTCCACTTT.

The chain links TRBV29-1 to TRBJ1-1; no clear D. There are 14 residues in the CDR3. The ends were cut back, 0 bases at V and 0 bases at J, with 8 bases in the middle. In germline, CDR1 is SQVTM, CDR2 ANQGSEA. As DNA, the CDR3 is TGCAGCGTTGAAGATCGGGGTATGAACACTGAAGCTTTCTTT. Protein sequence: CSVEDRGMNTEAFF.

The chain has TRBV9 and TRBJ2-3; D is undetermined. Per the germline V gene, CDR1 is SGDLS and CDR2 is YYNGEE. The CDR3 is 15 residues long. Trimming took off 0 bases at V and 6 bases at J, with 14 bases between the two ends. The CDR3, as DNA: TGTGCCAGCAGCGTAGGACGAGGAGCCGCCGATACGCAGTATTTT. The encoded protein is CASSVGRGAADTQYF.

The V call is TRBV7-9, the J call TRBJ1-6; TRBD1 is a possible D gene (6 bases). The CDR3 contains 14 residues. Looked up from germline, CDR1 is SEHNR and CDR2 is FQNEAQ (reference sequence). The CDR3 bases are TGTGCTTCAACTCGGGGGGCGGGTAATTCACCCCTCCACTTT. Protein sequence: CASTRGAGNSPLHF.

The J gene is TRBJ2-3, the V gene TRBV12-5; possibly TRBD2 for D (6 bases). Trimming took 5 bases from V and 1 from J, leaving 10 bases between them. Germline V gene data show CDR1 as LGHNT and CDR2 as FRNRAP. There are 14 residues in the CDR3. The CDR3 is CASGQGGGTDTQYF. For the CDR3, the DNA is TGTGCTAGTGGTCAAGGAGGGGGCACAGATACGCAGTATTTT.

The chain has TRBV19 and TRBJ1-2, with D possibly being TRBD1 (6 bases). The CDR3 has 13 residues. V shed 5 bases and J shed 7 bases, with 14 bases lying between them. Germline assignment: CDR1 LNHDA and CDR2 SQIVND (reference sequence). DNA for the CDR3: TGTGCCAGTAGTCGCCGGACAGAGTCTGGCTACACCTTC. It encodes CASSRRTESGYTF.

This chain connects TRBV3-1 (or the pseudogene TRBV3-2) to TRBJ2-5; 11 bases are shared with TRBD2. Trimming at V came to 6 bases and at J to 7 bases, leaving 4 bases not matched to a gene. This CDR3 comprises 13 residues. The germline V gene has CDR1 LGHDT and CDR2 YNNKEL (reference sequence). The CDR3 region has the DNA TGTGCCAGCAGACTAGCGGGAGTCGGGACCCAGTACTTC. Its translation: CASRLAGVGTQYF.

This chain's CDR3 is CASSSGQGRGEQYF. DNA for the CDR3: TGTGCCAGCAGCTCGGGACAGGGAAGGGGAGAGCAGTACTTC. The chain recombines TRBV7-9 with TRBJ2-7; 9 nucleotides agree with TRBD1. The V segment lost 4 bases and the J segment 7 bases; nucleotides outside the gene matches: 8. This CDR3 comprises 14 residues. Per germline, CDR1 SEHNR and CDR2 FQNEAQ (reference sequence).